These T cell receptor beta chains were read from a single sample in a study of neoadjuvant nivolumab and ipilimumab in lung cancer. The data were produced by immunoSEQ multiplex PCR, yet TCRdb's version contains in-frame clones alone and is incomplete. The sample records tens of thousands of clones, about 89% being singletons. The sample was blood, taken before neoadjuvant nivolumab, alone or with ipilimumab. These receptors originate from an adult with non-small cell lung cancer. Some clones in this sample may be carry-over from other donors' samples. The conserved cysteine and the conserved F or W are not part of the CDR3 here.

J gene	V gene	CDR3 protein
TRBJ2-7	TRBV6-1	ASGIEGGGPYEQY
TRBJ1-2	TRBV19	ASSNAGQGGDYGYT
TRBJ2-3	TRBV30	AWRAIGQDTQY
TRBJ2-2	TRBV7-2	ASSLERREGLDTGELF
TRBJ1-1	TRBV4-3	ASSQERSRQKLF
TRBJ2-7	TRBV5-5	ASRLRDGPYEQY
TRBJ2-3	TRBV6-6	ASTPGLAGGGDTQY
TRBJ2-7	TRBV6-5	ASSLLGGKSDEQY
TRBJ2-6	TRBV5-4	ASSLGGVSGANVLT
TRBJ1-2	TRBV9	ASSVRPAGGSGYT
TRBJ2-7	TRBV2	ASSQNRASSYEQY
TRBJ1-2	TRBV7-2	ASSSGQNYGYT
TRBJ1-2	TRBV6-1	ASSEGRALYYGYT